Given below is one T cell receptor (beta chain) in context. These data come from a study of cytomegalovirus exposure and HLA in healthy donors. Overall study context: The roughly 130 validation repertoires used the same platform as the 550 to 800 first-cohort repertoires (as reported by a later analysis).

The repertoire was sequenced with immunoSEQ multiplex PCR; TCRdb's copy has only in-frame clones and lacks some. The sample yields about 44,000 clones, more than 85% seen once. V lost 2 bases, J lost 5 bases, and 9 bases lay in between. CDR1 and CDR2 from the germline V gene are KGHSY and FQNENV. This CDR3 region has 13 residues. This sequence was found in a woman between 18 and 30 years old in good health and CMV-seronegative. What was sequenced was PBMCs. The V gene is TRBV16, the J gene TRBJ1-2, with D hard to call. CDR3 loop: CASSQSSGYGYTF. The CDR3 DNA reads TGTGCCAGCAGCCAAAGTAGCGGTTATGGCTACACCTTC.